The 18 T cell receptor beta chains in this list originate from one sample, sequenced in a study of T cells in Graves' hyperthyroidism and ophthalmopathy. Amplification of TCR beta CDR3 regions was performed using RNA transcripts as template. The TCR CDR3 was amplified in a first-round RT-PCR using the HTBI primer set. TCRdb called the multiplex PCR reads again in MiXCR, with one record for every CDR3 protein. This sample has about 520,000 distinct CDR3 sequences; roughly 24% occur once, and the top ten carry about 11%. Source material: blood. Every receptor here comes from a woman aged 25 to 39 with Graves' ophthalmopathy.

In DNA form, the CDR3 reads TGTGCCAGCAGAAAGGGACAGCCCTACGAGCAGTACTTC. Translation: CASRKGQPYEQYF. The V and J genes are TRBV28 and TRBJ2-7; 7 positions agree with TRBD1. The CDR3 is made up of 13 amino acids. The V gene's germline CDR1 is MDHEN and CDR2 SYDVKM. With V trimmed by 6 bases and J by 2 bases, 4 bases remained unmatched.

This clonotype was counted a few times. The rearrangement links TRBV4-1 to TRBJ1-1; unclear D gene. Trimming pared 2 bases from V and 2 bases from J, leaving 15 bases between. The CDR3 is 16 amino acids. Germline V CDR1 and CDR2: MGHRA, YSYEKL. The CDR3 DNA reads as TGCGCCAGCAGCCAACCCCAAACGGGTGTAAACACTGAAGCTTTCTTT. Translation gives CASSQPQTGVNTEAFF.

This clonotype showed up many times. The CDR3 DNA reads as TGTGCCAGCAGCGGGGACAGGGAAAATTTCCCCTACGAGCAGTACTTC. This sequence encodes CASSGDRENFPYEQYF. This chain uses TRBV11-1 with TRBJ2-7; 9 bases line up with TRBD1. Per germline, CDR1 SGHAT and CDR2 FQDESV (reference sequence). This CDR3 comprises 16 residues. The V and J ends lost 5 bases and 2 bases, in that order; junction bases with no gene match: 10.

This clonotype was recorded many times. The gene calls are TRBV12-3 or TRBV12-4 and TRBJ1-1; TRBD1 matches 7 bases. This CDR3 has 14 residues. Trimming cost V 3 bases and J 11 bases; bases outside gene matches: 12. The CDR3 DNA sequence: TGTGCCAGCAGTTTCGGGACAGACCTGCCCATCGCTTTCTTT. Translating it yields CASSFGTDLPIAFF.

This chain joins TRBV3-1 and TRBJ1-5; the match to TRBD1 covers 10 bases. V lost 3 bases and J lost 3; bases outside the gene matches: 5. The germline CDR1 and CDR2 sequences are LGHDT and YNNKEL (reference sequence). The CDR3 totals 16 residues. The CDR3 region is CASSQRTGGDNQPQHF. CDR3 sequence (DNA): TGTGCCAGCAGCCAGAGGACAGGGGGGGACAATCAGCCCCAGCATTTT.

This clonotype was seen many times. This chain uses TRBV12-3 or TRBV12-4 with TRBJ2-5; 7 bases are a match to TRBD1. The J segment lost 5 bases and the V segment lost 1 base, leaving 4 bases of the junction unmatched. The CDR3 has 14 amino acids. CDR3 residues: CASSLGQGWETQYF. The CDR3 DNA reads as TGTGCCAGCAGTTTAGGACAGGGCTGGGAGACCCAGTACTTC.

This clonotype was observed a few times. The gene calls are TRBV5-6 and TRBJ2-5, with 8 bases fitting TRBD1. V lost 3 bases, J lost 6 bases, and 7 bases stayed unmatched. CDR1 SGHDT and CDR2 YYEEEE come from the germline V gene. The CDR3 consists of 14 residues. DNA for the CDR3: TGTGCCAGCAGCTCCGTTGACAGGGGACAGACCCAGTACTTC. Amino acids: CASSSVDRGQTQYF.

This clonotype was observed a few times. One end of the junction varies from germline; a read error may be responsible. The CDR3, as DNA: TGTGCCAGCAGCCAAGGATGGGGGAACATTAAGTACTTC. Its translation is CASSQGWGNIKYF. This chain links TRBV14 with TRBJ2-4; D is possibly TRBD1 or TRBD2 (5 bases each). Germline values: CDR1 SGHDN, CDR2 FVKESK. The CDR3 covers 13 residues. The whole variable domain, remainder taken from reference TRBV14 and TRBJ2-4, is EAGVTQFPSHSVIEKGQTVTLRCDPISGHDNLYWYRRVMGKEIKFLLHFVKESKQDESGMPNNRFLAERTGGTYSTLKVQPAELEDSGVYFCASSQGWGNIKYFGAGTRLSVL.

In this sample, this clonotype turned up many times. J is TRBJ2-5 and V is TRBV10-3, with 7 bases lining up with TRBD2. Trimming took 0 bases from V and 1 from J; bases not matched to a gene: 8. The CDR3 covers 17 residues. Germline V gene data show CDR1 as ENHRY and CDR2 as SYGVKD. CDR3 amino acids: CAISESGSSGGQETQYF. For the CDR3, the DNA is TGTGCCATCAGTGAGTCGGGATCTAGCGGCGGCCAAGAGACCCAGTACTTC.

In its sample, this clonotype was seen many times. The genes are TRBV12-3 or TRBV12-4 and TRBJ1-6; D uncertain. The ends were cut back, 3 bases at V and 7 bases at J, with 7 bases in the middle. This CDR3 is built from 13 residues. The CDR3 sequence: CASSLNSNSPLHF. CDR3 nucleotides: TGTGCCAGCAGTTTGAACAGCAATTCACCCCTCCACTTT.

Comment on this clonotype: One junction end disagrees with the germline gene, perhaps due to a read error. The V and J genes are TRBV6-2 or TRBV6-3 and TRBJ2-5, with D unresolved. This CDR3 comprises 17 residues. In germline, CDR1 is MNHEY, CDR2 SVGEGT. CDR3 protein: CACSNRSTPGLQETQYF. The CDR3 DNA is TGTGCCTGCAGCAACCGATCCACACCAGGATTACAAGAGACCCAGTACTTC.

This clonotype was seen ten or more times. The genes are TRBV20-1 and TRBJ2-7, with D tentatively TRBD2 (6 bases). The germline V and J ends were trimmed by 5 bases and 10 bases, with 15 bases remaining between them. Germline lookup yields CDR1 DFQATT and CDR2 SNEGSKA (reference sequence). CDR3 length: 11 residues. In DNA form, the CDR3 reads TGCAGTGCTGGACTATCTTTGGTTCAGTACTTC. This translates into CSAGLSLVQYF.

The sample holds a few counts of this clonotype. CDR3 nucleotides: TGTGCCAGCAGCCCGCGGACAGGGGACATAACCCAGTACTTC. It encodes CASSPRTGDITQYF. V gene TRBV11-2 combines with J gene TRBJ2-5, with TRBD1 identical over 9 bases. CDR1 SGHAT and CDR2 FQNNGV come from the germline V gene. V was clipped by 5 bases and J by 8 bases; unmatched bases: 9. The CDR3 runs 14 residues.

This clonotype was seen only a few times. The genes are TRBV5-6 and TRBJ2-7; no clear D gene. V gave up 0 bases and J gave up 4 bases, with 14 bases separating them. This CDR3 is 15 amino acids long. The germline gives CDR1 SGHDT, CDR2 YYEEEE. CDR3 protein: CASSLEGYAGYEQYF. In DNA, the CDR3 is TGTGCCAGCAGCTTGGAAGGGTATGCTGGGTACGAGCAGTACTTC.

This chain connects TRBV4-1 to TRBJ2-6; perhaps D is TRBD1 or TRBD2 (5 bases each). This CDR3 is 16 amino acids long. Between the trimmed V and J ends, which lost 3 bases and 2 bases, there was a span of 11 bases. CDR1 and CDR2 from the germline V gene are MGHRA and YSYEKL. The CDR3 region is CASSHSQGPGANVLTF. The CDR3 DNA reads TGCGCCAGCAGCCACTCGCAGGGACCTGGGGCCAACGTCCTGACTTTC.

This CDR3 reads CATSPLGQGAGETQYF. CDR3 nucleotides: TGTGCCACCAGTCCCCTGGGGCAGGGGGCTGGTGAGACCCAGTACTTC. The chain uses TRBV24-1 and TRBJ2-5; TRBD1 aligns across 8 bases. The length of the CDR3 is 16 residues. The J segment lost 5 bases and the V segment lost 6 bases, leaving 13 bases of the junction unmatched. Per germline, CDR1 KGHDR and CDR2 SFDVKD.

This clonotype was recorded at least ten times. The genes are TRBV25-1 and TRBJ1-5; 8 bases match TRBD1. CDR1 MGHDK and CDR2 SYGVNS come from the germline V gene. V was pared by 3 bases and J by 0 bases, with 4 bases of the junction left unmatched. The CDR3 extends over 16 amino acids. The CDR3 coding sequence is TGTGCCAGCAGTGATGCGACAGGGGCTAGCAATCAGCCCCAGCATTTT. This sequence encodes CASSDATGASNQPQHF.

This clonotype was picked up a small number of times. This rearrangement joins TRBV5-1 to TRBJ2-6; a possible D gene is TRBD1 (5 bases). This CDR3 spans 17 amino acids. Germline-derived CDR1 and CDR2 are SGHRS and YFSETQ. With 0 bases removed from V and 3 bases from J, the gap between germline ends came to 13 bases. CDR3 coding DNA: TGCGCCAGCAGCTTGGTTCCAGGGCTAAGTGGGGCCAACGTCCTGACTTTC. Amino acid sequence: CASSLVPGLSGANVLTF.